These T cell receptor beta chains were read from a single sample in a study of Ad26.COV2.S vaccination and SARS-CoV-2 variants. Using immunoSEQ multiplex PCR, the repertoire was profiled, and TCRdb retains in-frame clones only, with some absent. The sample contains 510,000 or so clones, roughly nine tenths of which appear only once. Sequencing was performed on peripheral blood, taken in a trial of Ad26.COV2.S vaccine versus placebo. Receptors were obtained from a person aged 18-65 years who received the Ad26.COV2.S COVID-19 vaccine or a placebo. Each CDR3 is given with its conserved first and last residue.

V gene	J gene	CDR3 length	CDR3 protein
TRBV7-2	TRBJ2-7	16	CASSLTATGFSYEQYF
TRBV20-1	TRBJ2-7	10	CSASFGEQYF
TRBV11-2	TRBJ1-2	15	CASSLGGGRVPTYTF
TRBV3-1/TRBV3-2	TRBJ1-3	13	CASSQEVGNTIYF
TRBV6-5	TRBJ1-1	13	CASRDSSRFEAFF
TRBV15	TRBJ2-1	12	CATSIKYDEQFF
TRBV20-1	TRBJ2-1	11	CSARVGTEQFF
TRBV5-1	TRBJ2-3	17	CASRIPDGTSGTDTQYF
TRBV11-1	TRBJ1-4	16	CASSQLHGGENEKLFF
TRBV7-9	TRBJ1-5	15	CASSLDGRVEQPQHF
TRBV28	TRBJ2-2	17	CASRTLNIAGPTGELFF
TRBV7-9	TRBJ2-7	15	CASSPSGRERYEQYF
TRBV28	TRBJ1-4	16	CASSLVSSGINEKLFF
TRBV24-1	TRBJ1-2	16	CATSDPSGGYNYGYTF
TRBV28	TRBJ1-5	17	CATETLTGVYSNQPQHF
TRBV19	TRBJ2-7	13	CATTGTGVLEQYF
TRBV6-5	TRBJ2-1	13	CASSPPPGYEQFF
TRBV28	TRBJ2-1	14	CASSLDLSPTPQFF
TRBV12-3/TRBV12-4	TRBJ1-1	11	CASSRNTEAFF
TRBV28	TRBJ2-1	13	CASSLLVWGEQFF
TRBV7-3	TRBJ2-1	15	CASSLTAGGQNEQFF
TRBV6-1	TRBJ2-1	18	CASSEGRGRAPVYNEQFF
TRBV19	TRBJ2-2	17	CASSMLAGGPWAGELFF
TRBV7-7	TRBJ2-1	18	CASSQGGLAGGGYNEQFF
TRBV6-6	TRBJ2-1	12	CASSSVVDEQFF
TRBV7-9	TRBJ2-5	14	CASSLGGLVETQYF
TRBV30	TRBJ2-1	16	CAGMTVSGRYYNEQFF
TRBV5-1	TRBJ2-7	16	CASSLAVTGPSYEQYF
TRBV5-5	TRBJ1-1	13	CASSQIPYTEAFF
TRBV5-4	TRBJ2-7	14	CASSPRADLREQYF
TRBV4-2	TRBJ2-2	18	CASSQEVRQGANTGELFF
TRBV9	TRBJ1-1	15	CASSVGAQGATEAFF
TRBV30	TRBJ1-1	11	CAWNSRGEAFF
TRBV5-1	TRBJ2-3	15	CASRLSGTSTDTQYF
TRBV6-6	TRBJ1-3	14	CASSEQGIGNTIYF
TRBV7-2	TRBJ2-3	15	CASSFRAGAGDTQYF
TRBV14	TRBJ1-1	13	CASSHAGGPRAFF
TRBV23-1	TRBJ2-1	18	CASSQYGLRGLAYNEQFF
TRBV9	TRBJ1-2	15	CASSSRDTANYGYTF
TRBV5-1	TRBJ2-1	15	CASSQEGRAFNEQFF
TRBV2	TRBJ2-7	15	CASIRPTASSYEQYF
TRBV28	TRBJ2-7	15	CASRAGTYSSYEQYF
TRBV28	TRBJ2-6	14	CASNWGSGANVLTF
TRBV30	TRBJ1-6	13	CACSGQDNSPLHF
TRBV5-1	TRBJ2-3	14	CASSSRGGTDTQYF
TRBV30	TRBJ2-5	11	CAWNSGETQYF
TRBV5-4	TRBJ2-6	15	CASSLELSGANVLTF
TRBV18	TRBJ1-1	15	CASSPIRAGPTEAFF
TRBV5-4	TRBJ1-2	13	CASSLPTGDGYTF
TRBV7-2	TRBJ2-1	14	CASSPGGPGDEQFF
TRBV11-2	TRBJ2-5	19	CASSRGAWGARLPQETQYF
TRBV12-3/TRBV12-4	TRBJ1-3	13	CASQTSTGNTIYF
TRBV6-6	TRBJ1-2	14	CASSALTGDYGYTF